Presented here are 18 T cell receptor beta chains from one specimen sequenced in a study of blood T cell repertoires in COVID-19. Assay used: immunoSEQ multiplex PCR; TCRdb lists only in-frame clones, some missing. The sample yields around 65,000 clones, 70% to 80% seen once. The sequencing input was peripheral blood. These receptors all come from a man aged 55 to 70 with acute or convalescent COVID-19.

The genes are TRBV19 and TRBJ1-1, with D tentatively TRBD1 (5 bases). Trimming left V 6 bases short and J 1 base short, with 12 bases between. The CDR3 length is 14 residues. Germline V gene sequence: CDR1 LNHDA, CDR2 SQIVND (reference sequence). In DNA, the CDR3 is TGTGCCAGTAGGGGACTCCTGGGGAACACTGAAGCTTTCTTT. Its translation: CASRGLLGNTEAFF.

The chain couples TRBV7-3 to TRBJ2-2, with a weak D call TRBD2 (6 bases). Between the trimmed V and J ends, which lost 5 bases and 7 bases, there was a span of 11 bases. CDR1 and CDR2 from the germline V gene are SGHTA and FQGTGA. The CDR3 spans 13 residues. The CDR3 sequence: CASSQSSDGELFF. The CDR3 coding sequence is TGTGCCAGCAGCCAATCTAGCGACGGGGAGCTGTTTTTT.

This chain joins TRBV29-1 and TRBJ1-2; TRBD1 is a possible D gene (5 bases). CDR1 is SQVTM, CDR2 ANQGSEA, per germline. The CDR3 runs to 13 residues. Trimming shortened V by 7 bases and J by 4 bases, and 16 bases separated the two germline ends. The CDR3 reads CSAEQELGYGYTF. As DNA, the CDR3 is TGCAGCGCCGAACAGGAGTTAGGCTATGGCTACACCTTC.

CDR3 region: CASRLDRGTSSYEQYF. In DNA, the CDR3 is TGTGCCAGCAGGCTGGACAGGGGCACAAGCTCCTACGAGCAGTACTTC. This chain links TRBV6-6 with TRBJ2-7; 9 positions agree with TRBD1. The junction had 9 bases not matched to a gene; V was cut back by 6 bases and J by 0 bases. The CDR3 sequence is 16 residues long. Germline CDR1 MNHNY, CDR2 SVGAGI (reference sequence).

This chain connects TRBV19 to TRBJ2-1, with 11 bases that match TRBD2. Losses at the gene ends were 5 bases for V and 6 bases for J; bases not matched to a gene: 6. Germline values: CDR1 LNHDA, CDR2 SQIVND (reference sequence). This CDR3 contains 15 residues. This CDR3 reads CASSATSGSRNEQFF. The CDR3 coding sequence is TGTGCCAGTAGTGCCACTAGCGGGAGCCGCAATGAGCAGTTCTTC.

The chain combines TRBV21-1 with TRBJ2-5; TRBD2 is the table's D call, not checked against the DNA. TRBV21-1 represents a pseudogene. There are 15 residues in the CDR3. DNA for the CDR3: TGTGCCAGCTCCCCCAGGTGCGGGGGACAAGAGACCCAGTACTTC. Encoded protein: CASSPRCGGQETQYF.

The rearrangement joins TRBV11-2 to TRBJ1-1; perhaps TRBD1 as D (5 bases). V lost 6 bases and J 5 bases, leaving 16 bases between the germline ends. The CDR3 is 14 amino acids. CDR1 is SGHAT and CDR2 is FQNNGV in the germline V gene. CDR3 amino acids: CASRIAGGGTEAFF. The CDR3 DNA is TGTGCCAGCAGGATTGCGGGTGGGGGGACTGAAGCTTTCTTT.

V is TRBV7-2 and J is TRBJ2-3; D is perhaps TRBD2 (5 bases). Germline V lookup: CDR1 SGHTA, CDR2 FQGNSA. The CDR3 is 12 amino acids. V was pared by 6 bases and J by 3 bases, with 7 bases between. CDR3 nucleotides: TGTGCCAGCAGACGGGGAACAGATACGCAGTATTTT. Translated, it gives CASRRGTDTQYF.

The chain employs TRBV4-3 and TRBJ2-2, with D unresolved. Germline assignment: CDR1 LGHNA and CDR2 YSLEER. V lost 4 bases, J lost 5 bases, and 11 bases lay in between. The CDR3 runs to 14 residues. Written as DNA, the CDR3 is TGCGCCAGCAGCCGGAAAACGAGGACCGGGGAGCTGTTTTTT. It yields the protein CASSRKTRTGELFF.

The J gene is TRBJ2-3, the V gene TRBV4-1; 7 bases map to TRBD1. Germline V gene sequence: CDR1 MGHRA, CDR2 YSYEKL. V lost 5 bases and J lost 2; bases outside the gene matches: 13. This CDR3 comprises 17 residues. CDR3 DNA sequence: TGCGCCAGCAGCTTCTATGACAGGGTGGAAGTCACAGATACGCAGTATTTT. Translating gives CASSFYDRVEVTDTQYF.

This chain joins TRBV4-3 and TRBJ1-1, with TRBD1 as a possible D gene (5 bases). The CDR3 is made up of 15 amino acids. Germline V gives CDR1 LGHNA, CDR2 YSLEER. V was pared by 2 bases and J by 0 bases, with 10 bases between. The CDR3 DNA sequence: TGCGCCAGCAGCCAACTAGGACAAATGAACACTGAAGCTTTCTTT. Its translation is CASSQLGQMNTEAFF.

On this clone itself: This specimen includes other DNA sequences encoding the same CDR3. The chain links TRBV30 to TRBJ1-5; 7 positions match TRBD1. Per the germline V gene, CDR1 is GTSNPN and CDR2 is SVGIG (reference sequence). The length of the CDR3 is 13 residues. The V segment lost 2 bases and the J segment 4 bases; nucleotides outside the gene matches: 2. The CDR3 DNA reads TGTGCCTGGAGTTTACAGGGGAATCAGCCCCAGCATTTT. It is translated as CAWSLQGNQPQHF.

The chain links TRBV28 to TRBJ1-1, with D unclear. From germline, CDR1 is MDHEN and CDR2 SYDVKM. Between the trimmed V and J ends, which lost 6 bases and 1 base, there was a span of 3 bases. This CDR3 spans 11 amino acids. CDR3 region: CASSSNTEAFF. Written as DNA, the CDR3 is TGTGCCAGCAGCTCGAACACTGAAGCTTTCTTT. Together with reference TRBV28 and TRBJ1-1, the CDR3 gives the full variable domain: DVKVTQSSRYLVKRTGEKVFLECVQDMDHENMFWYRQDPGLGLRLIYFSYDVKMKEKGDIPEGYSVSREKKERFSLILESASTNQTSMYLCASSSNTEAFFGQGTRLTVV.

V usage is TRBV3-1 (or the pseudogene TRBV3-2) and J usage is TRBJ1-1, with a weak D call TRBD1 (5 bases). In germline, CDR1 is LGHDT, CDR2 YNNKEL (reference sequence). Deletions cut 0 bases from V and 3 bases from J, with 11 bases between. This CDR3 is 15 amino acids long. The chain's CDR3 is CASSQEGRDYTEAFF. The DNA for the CDR3 is TGTGCCAGCAGCCAAGAAGGCCGGGACTACACTGAAGCTTTCTTT.

Concerning this clone: Other DNA sequences in the same sample also yield this CDR3. The chain recombines TRBV18 with TRBJ2-5; D is uncertain. The germline CDR1 and CDR2 sequences are KGHSH and LQKENI. V was trimmed by 0 bases and J by 5 bases, leaving 4 bases between them. This CDR3 contains 12 residues. In DNA, the CDR3 is TGTGCCAGCTCACCACCGTCGGAGACCCAGTACTTC. It is translated as CASSPPSETQYF.

The chain combines TRBV19 with TRBJ2-6, with D unresolved. The germline V gene has CDR1 LNHDA and CDR2 SQIVND (reference sequence). This CDR3 has 16 residues. Between the trimmed V and J ends, which lost 4 bases and 0 bases, there was a span of 10 bases. CDR3 coding DNA: TGTGCCAGTAGTAGGGCCACGAGCTCTGGGGCCAACGTCCTGACTTTC. Translating it yields CASSRATSSGANVLTF.

The J gene is TRBJ2-7, the V gene TRBV30; 7 bases align to TRBD2. This CDR3 spans 15 amino acids. The J segment lost 2 bases and the V segment lost 0 bases, leaving 7 bases of the junction unmatched. Germline CDR1 and CDR2: GTSNPN and SVGIG (reference sequence). CDR3 sequence reads: CAWSVLSGIAYEQYF. The CDR3 DNA follows: TGTGCCTGGAGTGTATTAAGCGGGATCGCCTACGAGCAGTACTTC.

Here the CDR3 reads CASSIVHGLAYEQYF. In DNA form, the CDR3 reads TGTGCCAGTAGTATAGTCCACGGACTAGCCTACGAGCAGTACTTC. This chain joins TRBV19 and TRBJ2-7, with 7 bases identical to TRBD2. Germline values: CDR1 LNHDA, CDR2 SQIVND (reference sequence). CDR3 length: 15 residues. V dropped 1 base and J dropped 2; count of bases not matched to a gene: 5.